This T cell receptor (beta chain) was documented in a study of T cell repertoires in cytomegalovirus infection (dated by TCRdb to 2018 to 2020). Background for the entire study: Peptide stimulations targeted recently identified HLA-C-restricted CMV epitopes, whose presentation resists viral immunomodulation, together with well-studied HLA-B-restricted epitopes. Donor HLA type was relevant to the analysis, as public TCR beta signatures indicated carriage of CMV infection together with the matching HLA type. Summary of the overall study and its limitations: The ex vivo response was dominated by HLA-C-restricted CMV-specific TCR beta clonotypes, and the single most frequent clonotype in two of eight donors was supplied by these HLA-C-restricted clonotypes. Carriers of CMV infection plus the relevant HLA type were discriminated by the cumulative frequency of public TCR beta family members in the study cohort and in an independent roughly 380-donor cohort.

This clonotype was counted a few times. Its antigen remains unidentified. Within one base of it there is no much larger clone, and no base qualities were kept. Reading the label with the study, this specimen's treatment or condition is: in vitro stimulation with specific CMV peptide epitopes to enrich CMV-specific T cells. The instrument given in TCRdb is Illumina HiSeq 1500. Through fastp at Q25 and MiXCR, TCRdb rebuilt clones from the public reads, retaining in-frame beta chains. Identical CDR3 proteins give one entry, which carries the most common genes and DNA. In this sample the table shows 110,000 or so distinct CDR3 sequences, under 30% of which occur a single time. About 81% of the sample lies in the top ten. Sequenced material: CD8+ T cells from cultured PBMCs, taken from culture after CMV antigen stimulation. The clonotype originates from a human donor in good health (CMV status not recorded). Some clones in this sample may be carry-over from other donors' samples.

The CDR3 loop reads CASSPNGYEQYF. In nucleotide form, the sequence is TGTGCCAGCTCCCCAAATGGGTACGAGCAGTACTTC. The chain links TRBV12-3 or TRBV12-4 with TRBJ2-7; the D gene remains uncertain. Deletion took 8 bases off V and 4 bases off J, with a span of 12 bases between the germline ends. The CDR3, from cysteine to phenylalanine, totals 12 residues. Left in the record is the CDR3 DNA by itself, 36 bases read in frame from the first base.